The present entry profiles one T cell receptor beta chain with its context. Its antigen is currently unknown. Germline loops: CDR1 SGHNT, CDR2 YYREEE (reference sequence). The ends lost 2 bases at V and 5 bases at J; junction bases unmatched: 4. This CDR3 comprises 15 residues. Here immunoSEQ multiplex PCR was the method, and the copy in TCRdb shows in-frame clones only, minus some. The profile covers approximately 33,000 clones, with about 78% appearing a single time and 6.5% to 9.5% taken by the ten largest. These data come from a study of radiotherapy plus CTLA-4 blockade in lung cancer. Study information: Disease control was present in roughly 30% of patients, and objective responses in under 20%.

Study-level results: Tumor-origin TCR clones grew in blood after radiotherapy plus ipilimumab. Interferon-beta, together with early blood T cell clone dynamics, reportedly best predicted response.

The TCR was taken from a human donor with non-small cell lung cancer who had stable disease on radiotherapy plus ipilimumab. V gene TRBV5-4 combines with J gene TRBJ2-5; 12 bases are a match to TRBD1. Sequencing used peripheral blood, obtained from a patient treated with radiotherapy plus ipilimumab. The CDR3 loop is CASSFFGTGGETQYF. The CDR3 DNA is TGTGCCAGCAGCTTCTTTGGGACAGGGGGCGAGACCCAGTACTTC.